The 10 T cell receptor beta chains below come from one sample, sequenced in a study of OX40 agonist ivuxolimab in advanced cancers. TCRdb's copy holds only in-frame clones and misses some; the assay was immunoSEQ multiplex PCR. The sample yields more than 70,000 clones, around 80% seen once. Specimen: CD4+ or CD8+ T cells sorted from blood, collected in a trial of the OX40 agonist ivuxolimab. The receptors stem from an adult with an advanced solid tumor such as melanoma, head and neck, liver or kidney cancer.

The chain employs TRBV5-5 and TRBJ2-7; 8 bases fit TRBD1. Germline V CDR1 and CDR2: SGHKS, YYEKEE (reference sequence). Trimming took 2 bases from V and 9 from J; bases not matched to a gene: 13. This CDR3 comprises 15 residues. CDR3 loop: CASSFLGQAGQVQYV. The CDR3 DNA is TGTGCCAGCAGCTTTTTGGGACAGGCAGGGCAGGTGCAGTACGTC.

This sequence joins TRBV28 and TRBJ1-5; 7 bases map to TRBD1. The CDR3 has 15 residues. Looked up from germline, CDR1 is MDHEN and CDR2 is SYDVKM. V trimming: 5 bases; J trimming: 1 base; junction bases outside the gene matches: 5. The CDR3 sequence is CASSRTGASNQPQHF. The CDR3 DNA follows: TGTGCCAGCAGTCGAACAGGGGCAAGCAATCAGCCCCAGCATTTT.

The chain recombines TRBV27 with TRBJ1-3, with 11 bases lining up with TRBD1. CDR3 length equals 17 residues. The ends lost 1 base at V and 0 bases at J; junction bases unmatched: 2. CDR1 MNHEY and CDR2 SMNVEV come from the germline V gene (reference sequence). CDR3 bases: TGTGCCAGCAGTTTATTTGGGACAGGGGGCTCTGGAAACACCATATATTTT. Its protein product is CASSLFGTGGSGNTIYF.

CDR3 DNA: TGTGCCAGCAGCTTAAGCGGCCCGCCCTACGAGCAGTACTTC. Its translation: CASSLSGPPYEQYF. The chain links TRBV7-3 to TRBJ2-7; no reliable D call. The CDR3 length is 14 residues. Germline V gene sequence: CDR1 SGHTA, CDR2 FQGTGA. V lost 1 base to trimming and J lost 2 bases, with 9 bases between them.

J is TRBJ2-1 and V is TRBV28; the D is unclear. Trimming removed 4 bases at V and 9 bases at J, with 22 bases between. Germline CDR1 and CDR2: MDHEN and SYDVKM. This CDR3 has 16 residues. The CDR3 bases are TGTGCCAGCAGTTCCCGTCGACCCACCAGTTTTTCTGAGCAGTTCTTC. As protein: CASSSRRPTSFSEQFF.

This clone was counted between two and nine times. The rearrangement links TRBV10-3 to TRBJ2-7; tentatively, D is TRBD1 (6 bases). The V and J ends lost 5 bases and 3 bases respectively, with 11 bases between them. Germline V gives CDR1 ENHRY, CDR2 SYGVKD. CDR3 length equals 13 residues. The CDR3 region is CAISRDKNYEQYF. The CDR3, as DNA: TGTGCCATCAGTAGGGACAAGAACTACGAGCAGTACTTC.

In its sample, this clone was seen once. The J gene is TRBJ1-5, the V gene TRBV6-6; D perhaps matches TRBD1 (5 bases). The V and J ends lost 6 bases and 9 bases respectively, with 15 bases between them. The CDR3 runs to 13 residues. In germline, CDR1 is MNHNY, CDR2 SVGAGI (reference sequence). CDR3 region: CASSLPVQGPQHF. The DNA of the CDR3 is TGTGCCAGCAGCCTTCCCGTGCAGGGGCCCCAGCATTTT.

In its sample, this clone was seen a few times. The chain has TRBV5-8 and TRBJ2-1, with 8 bases aligning to TRBD1. V dropped 1 base and J dropped 4; count of bases not matched to a gene: 4. CDR1 SGHTS and CDR2 YDEGEE come from the germline V gene. The CDR3 contains 15 residues. The CDR3 DNA follows: TGTGCCAGCAGCTTGAGGGACAGGATGTACAATGAGCAGTTCTTC. This gives the protein CASSLRDRMYNEQFF.

This clone appeared once. It may be a read error: a sequence one base away is much more abundant. The CDR3 DNA follows: TGTGCCAGCAGTTACTGGGAGAACACTGAAGCTTTCTTT. This encodes CASSYWENTEAFF. This sequence joins TRBV6-5 and TRBJ1-1; D is ambiguous. The germline V and J ends were trimmed by 1 base and 1 base, with 4 bases remaining between them. Germline lookup yields CDR1 MNHEY and CDR2 SVGAGI. CDR3 length equals 13 residues.

V is TRBV5-1 and J is TRBJ1-4, with a possible D match to TRBD1 (6 bases). CDR3 length: 14 amino acids. Germline V lookup: CDR1 SGHRS, CDR2 YFSETQ. V was pared by 4 bases and J by 1 base, with 8 bases between. CDR3 sequence reads: CASSVQGTNEKLFF. As DNA, the CDR3 is TGCGCCAGCAGCGTACAGGGAACTAATGAAAAACTGTTTTTT. Based on the CDR3 plus reference TRBV5-1 and TRBJ1-4, the full variable domain is KAGVTQTPRYLIKTRGQQVTLSCSPISGHRSVSWYQQTPGQGLQFLFEYFSETQRNKGNFPGRFSGRQFSNSRSEMNVSTLELGDSALYLCASSVQGTNEKLFFGSGTQLSVL.